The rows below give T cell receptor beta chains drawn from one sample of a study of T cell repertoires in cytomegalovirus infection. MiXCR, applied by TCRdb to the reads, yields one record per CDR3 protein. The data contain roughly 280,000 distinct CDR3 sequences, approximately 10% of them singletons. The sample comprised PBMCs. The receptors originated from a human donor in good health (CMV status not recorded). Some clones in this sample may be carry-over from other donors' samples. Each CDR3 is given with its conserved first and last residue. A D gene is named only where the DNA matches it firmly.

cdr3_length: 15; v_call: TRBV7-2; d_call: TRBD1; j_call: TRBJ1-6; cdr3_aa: CASSPGQGRNSPLHF
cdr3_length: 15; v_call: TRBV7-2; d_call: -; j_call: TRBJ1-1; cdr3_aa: CASSLAGGLNTEAFF
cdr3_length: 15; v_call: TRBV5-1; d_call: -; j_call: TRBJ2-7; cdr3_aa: CASSPDGNYAYEQYF
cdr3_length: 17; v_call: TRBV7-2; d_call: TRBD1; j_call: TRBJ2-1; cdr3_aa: CASSPRPRTGGINEQFF
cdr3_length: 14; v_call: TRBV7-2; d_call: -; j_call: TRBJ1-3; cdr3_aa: CASSGGGSGNTIYF
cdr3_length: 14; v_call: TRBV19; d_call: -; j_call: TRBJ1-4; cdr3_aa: CASRTQLHEEKLFF
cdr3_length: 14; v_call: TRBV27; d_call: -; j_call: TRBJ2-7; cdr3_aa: CASSSRLQNYEQYF
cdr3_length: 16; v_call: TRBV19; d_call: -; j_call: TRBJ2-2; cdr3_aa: CASSRFISSFTGELFF
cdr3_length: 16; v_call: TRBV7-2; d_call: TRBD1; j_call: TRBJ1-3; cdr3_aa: CASSPGQGVSRNTIYF
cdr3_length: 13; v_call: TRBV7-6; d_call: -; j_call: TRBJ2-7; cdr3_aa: CASSPPGVGEQYF
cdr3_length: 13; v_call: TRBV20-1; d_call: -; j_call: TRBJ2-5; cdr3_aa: CSAPTGAQETQYF
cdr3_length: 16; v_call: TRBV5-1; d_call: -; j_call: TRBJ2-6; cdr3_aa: CASTLEAGAGANVLTF
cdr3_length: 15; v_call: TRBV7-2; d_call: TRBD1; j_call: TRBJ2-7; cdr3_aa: CASSGGQGFPYEQYF
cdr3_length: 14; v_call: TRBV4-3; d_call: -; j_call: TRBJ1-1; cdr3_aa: CASSQEQGNTEAFF
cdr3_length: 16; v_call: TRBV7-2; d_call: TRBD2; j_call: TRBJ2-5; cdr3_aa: CASSLGVAGGQETQYF
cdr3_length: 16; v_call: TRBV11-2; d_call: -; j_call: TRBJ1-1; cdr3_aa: CASSLVRAGRNTEAFF
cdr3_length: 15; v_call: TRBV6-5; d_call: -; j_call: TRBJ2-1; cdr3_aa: CASSYSGIEPNEQFF
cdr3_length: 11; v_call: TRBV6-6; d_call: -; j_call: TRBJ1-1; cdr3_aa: CASSYTTEAFF
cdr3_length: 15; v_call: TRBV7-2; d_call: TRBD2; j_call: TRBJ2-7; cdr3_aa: CASSSERGGPYEQYF
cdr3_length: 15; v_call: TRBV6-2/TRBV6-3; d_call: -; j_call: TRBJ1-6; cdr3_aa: CASRDSSVDNSPLHF